The 11 T cell receptor beta chains below come from one sample, sequenced in a study of T-cell reconstitution after alpha-beta-depleted transplantation in children. A TCRbeta library incorporating unique molecular identifiers was prepared. Each CDR3 protein gets one entry after TCRdb re-called the PCR reads with MiXCR. Of hundreds of thousands of distinct CDR3 sequences listed, roughly 26% were seen once; the top ten hold approximately 2.5%. The material was PBMCs, obtained before TCRalphabeta/CD19-depleted stem cell transplant. Source of these receptors: a girl aged 2-10 years with Fanconi anemia, due to receive a stem cell transplant.

This clonotype was recorded at least ten times. This sequence joins TRBV7-2 and TRBJ2-3, with D perhaps being TRBD1 or TRBD2 (7 bases each). This CDR3 comprises 17 residues. With 2 bases removed from V and 0 bases from J, the gap between germline ends came to 15 bases. Germline V gives CDR1 SGHTA, CDR2 FQGNSA. CDR3 amino acids: CASSLQGGRGSTDTQYF. CDR3 bases: TGTGCCAGCAGCTTACAGGGGGGGCGAGGAAGCACAGATACGCAGTATTTT.

This clonotype was seen many times. The chain carries TRBV29-1 and TRBJ2-7; either TRBD1 or TRBD2 may supply D (5 bases each). CDR1 SQVTM and CDR2 ANQGSEA come from the germline V gene. With 5 bases removed from V and 3 bases from J, the gap between germline ends came to 17 bases. The CDR3 loop spans 14 amino acids. The CDR3 spells CSVITGTVYYEQYF. CDR3 bases: TGCAGCGTTATTACCGGGACCGTTTACTACGAGCAGTACTTC.

This clonotype showed up many times. V usage is TRBV7-8 and J usage is TRBJ2-7; 12 bases are a match to TRBD2. With 0 bases clipped from V and 1 base from J, the junction kept 7 bases outside the gene matches. Germline assignment: CDR1 SGHVS and CDR2 FQNEAQ. The CDR3 contains 18 residues. DNA for the CDR3: TGTGCCAGCAGCTTAGCCCTGGCTAGCGGGAGGGGTTCCTACGAGCAGTACTTC. Translation: CASSLALASGRGSYEQYF.

The sample holds many counts of this clonotype. V is TRBV20-1 and J is TRBJ2-7; D is unclear. Germline V gives CDR1 DFQATT, CDR2 SNEGSKA (reference sequence). The CDR3 covers 10 residues. Trimming shortened V by 5 bases and J by 2 bases, and 4 bases separated the two germline ends. The DNA for the CDR3 is TGCAGTGCTGACACCTACGAGCAGTACTTC. Protein sequence: CSADTYEQYF.

V usage is TRBV24-1 and J usage is TRBJ2-1; 7 nucleotides line up with TRBD2. Germline CDR1 and CDR2: KGHDR and SFDVKD. The CDR3 spans 14 residues. After removal of 3 bases from V and 5 bases from J, the junction contained 3 bases not matched to a gene. The CDR3 protein is CATSDSGTDNEQFF. DNA for the CDR3: TGTGCCACCAGTGATAGCGGGACCGACAATGAGCAGTTCTTC.

This clonotype occurred many times. CDR3 region: CASSVTGVGGEQYF. For the CDR3, the DNA is TGTGCCAGCAGCGTAACCGGGGTTGGTGGCGAGCAGTACTTC. The chain is built from TRBV9 and TRBJ2-7, with D perhaps matching TRBD2 (5 bases). The CDR3 contains 14 residues. V was clipped by 1 base and J by 6 bases, with 14 bases between them. Looked up from germline, CDR1 is SGDLS and CDR2 is YYNGEE.

The V gene is TRBV29-1, the J gene TRBJ2-3; 11 nucleotides match TRBD2. V shed 6 bases and J 0 bases; nucleotides not matched to a gene: 17. The CDR3 runs 19 residues. Germline-derived CDR1 and CDR2 are SQVTM and ANQGSEA. CDR3 loop: CSVLPGLADEFPSTDTQYF. Written as DNA, the CDR3 is TGCAGCGTCCTTCCGGGACTAGCGGACGAATTTCCTAGCACAGATACGCAGTATTTT.

In this sample, this clonotype turned up many times. The chain couples TRBV5-1 to TRBJ2-7; no clear D. CDR3 length: 14 amino acids. Trimming took off 0 bases at V and 2 bases at J, with 9 bases between the two ends. Germline CDR1 SGHRS, CDR2 YFSETQ. The CDR3 nucleotides are TGCGCCAGCAGCTTGGTAGGAATCCCCTACGAGCAGTACTTC. Its translation: CASSLVGIPYEQYF.

V gene TRBV10-3 combines with J gene TRBJ2-1; 11 bases agree with TRBD2. The CDR3 runs 15 residues. Germline assignment: CDR1 ENHRY and CDR2 SYGVKD. Germline trimming cut 5 bases from V and 4 bases from J; bases unmatched to any gene: 4. The CDR3 loop is CAISLAGGPYNEQFF. CDR3 bases: TGTGCCATCAGTCTAGCGGGAGGCCCTTACAATGAGCAGTTCTTC.

The CDR3 reads CSARDQQALAKNIQYF. The CDR3 DNA follows: TGCAGTGCTAGAGATCAGCAGGCCCTAGCCAAAAACATTCAGTACTTC. The V gene is TRBV20-1, the J gene TRBJ2-4, with unresolved D. There are 16 residues in the CDR3. In germline, CDR1 is DFQATT, CDR2 SNEGSKA (reference sequence). V shed 0 bases and J shed 0 bases, with 12 bases lying between them.

The chain uses TRBV20-1 and TRBJ2-4; 12 bases fit TRBD2. Germline trimming cut 6 bases from V and 3 bases from J; bases unmatched to any gene: 18. From germline, CDR1 is DFQATT and CDR2 SNEGSKA (reference sequence). This CDR3 spans 19 amino acids. The CDR3 protein is CSAEHLAGGPWASKNIQYF. The CDR3 nucleotides read TGCAGTGCCGAGCACCTAGCGGGGGGGCCTTGGGCCAGCAAAAACATTCAGTACTTC.